This entry lists 12 T cell receptor beta chains sequenced from one sample in a study of ipilimumab plus nivolumab after autologous stem cell transplantation. Here immunoSEQ multiplex PCR was the method, and the copy in TCRdb shows in-frame clones only, minus some. This sample has about 15,000 clones; 65% to 85% occur once, and the top ten carry less than 11%. The sample in question was PBMCs, obtained in a trial of ipilimumab plus nivolumab as post-transplant consolidation. The receptors shown here come from a male donor with primary mediastinal lymphoma.

This chain links TRBV6-1 with TRBJ1-5; 7 bases are a match to TRBD1. The germline V gene encodes CDR1 MNHNS and CDR2 SASEGT. CDR3 size: 14 residues. V dropped 6 bases and J dropped 4; count of bases not matched to a gene: 6. CDR3 nucleotide sequence: TGTGCCAGCAGCTTCCAGGGGGAGAATCAGCCCCAGCATTTT. It codes for CASSFQGENQPQHF.

The chain combines TRBV28 with TRBJ2-5; D gene uncertain. The length of the CDR3 is 16 residues. Germline CDR1 reads MDHEN; CDR2 reads SYDVKM. The V gene lost 8 bases and the J gene lost 2 bases, with 21 bases spanning the gap. CDR3 sequence (DNA): TGTGCCAGCCAGTCCTTCTCGAGGTTCGATCAAGAGACCCAGTACTTC. It is translated as CASQSFSRFDQETQYF. The variable domain in full, with the rest retrieved from reference TRBV28 and TRBJ2-5, is DVKVTQSSRYLVKRTGEKVFLECVQDMDHENMFWYRQDPGLGLRLIYFSYDVKMKEKGDIPEGYSVSREKKERFSLILESASTNQTSMYLCASQSFSRFDQETQYFGPGTRLLVL.

This clone has only a few counts. The chain combines TRBV18 with TRBJ2-7, with TRBD1 identical over 8 bases. The CDR3 length is 12 residues. The V gene's germline CDR1 is KGHSH and CDR2 LQKENI. Germline trimming cut 1 base from V and 7 bases from J; bases unmatched to any gene: 0. The CDR3 sequence is CASSPRQGEQYF. CDR3 nucleotides: TGTGCCAGCTCACCACGACAGGGGGAGCAGTACTTC. Variable domain in full (rest from reference TRBV18 and TRBJ2-7): NAGVMQNPRHLVRRRGQEARLRCSPMKGHSHVYWYRQLPEEGLKFMVYLQKENIIDESGMPKERFSAEFPKEGPSILRIQQVVRGDSAAYFCASSPRQGEQYFGPGTRLTVT.

The rearrangement uses TRBV6-9 and TRBJ2-2; the D gene is possibly TRBD1 (5 bases). The CDR3 runs 12 residues. Trimming stripped 5 bases from V and 4 bases from J, with 5 bases between. In germline, CDR1 is MNHGY, CDR2 SVAAGI. CDR3: CASSDSTGELFF. The CDR3 DNA follows: TGTGCCAGCAGTGACAGCACCGGGGAGCTGTTTTTT.

The V and J genes are TRBV29-1 and TRBJ1-2, with D unresolved. Trimming took off 0 bases at V and 2 bases at J, with 4 bases between the two ends. The CDR3 is 12 residues long. Germline values: CDR1 SQVTM, CDR2 ANQGSEA. The CDR3 nucleotides read TGCAGCGTTGAAGAAGGGAACTATGGCTACACCTTC. Amino acids: CSVEEGNYGYTF.

This sequence joins TRBV6-9 and TRBJ2-7; TRBD2 agrees at 14 bases. The CDR3 is made up of 19 amino acids. V lost 5 bases to trimming and J lost 5 bases; unmatched junction nucleotides: 17. Germline assignment: CDR1 MNHGY and CDR2 SVAAGI. CDR3 nucleotides: TGTGCCAGCAGTGAGCACACGGGACTAGCGGGAGTGGGTGGCGACGAGCAGTACTTC. It specifies CASSEHTGLAGVGGDEQYF.

The count of this clone is one. V gene TRBV9 combines with J gene TRBJ1-2; 9 nucleotides align to TRBD1. Germline CDR1 is SGDLS and CDR2 is YYNGEE. With 2 bases clipped from V and 5 bases from J, the junction kept 7 bases outside the gene matches. This CDR3 comprises 15 residues. CDR3 nucleotides: TGTGCCAGCAGCGTTGAGCCCGACAGGGGGTATGGCTACACCTTC. It yields the protein CASSVEPDRGYGYTF.

Only one count was recorded for this clone. This sequence joins TRBV6-5 and TRBJ2-5; D uncertain. Germline CDR1 MNHEY, CDR2 SVGAGI. Trimming removed 6 bases at V and 5 bases at J, with 10 bases between. CDR3 length equals 12 residues. CDR3 region: CASSLNGETQYF. For the CDR3, the DNA is TGTGCCAGCAGCCTAAATGGGGAGACCCAGTACTTC.

This clone was found once. The chain recombines TRBV29-1 with TRBJ2-4; D unresolved. CDR1 is SQVTM, CDR2 ANQGSEA, per germline. CDR3 length: 13 amino acids. V lost 6 bases and J lost 3, with 12 bases in between. CDR3 bases: TGCAGCGTGGGCACAAGGGACAAAAACATTCAGTACTTC. Protein: CSVGTRDKNIQYF. The whole variable domain, filled in from reference TRBV29-1 and TRBJ2-4, reads SAVISQKPSRDICQRGTSLTIQCQVDSQVTMMFWYRQQPGQSLTLIATANQGSEATYESGFVIDKFPISRPNLTFSTLTVSNMSPEDSSIYLCSVGTRDKNIQYFGAGTRLSVL.

The chain carries TRBV5-1 and TRBJ2-3; TRBD2 matches at 10 bases. Trimming cost V 7 bases and J 0 bases; bases outside gene matches: 11. The germline CDR1 and CDR2 sequences are SGHRS and YFSETQ. The CDR3 covers 17 residues. The CDR3 DNA is TGCGCCAGCTCGGGCACTAGCGGGATCTCTAGCACAGATACGCAGTATTTT. Protein sequence: CASSGTSGISSTDTQYF. The full variable domain, its missing parts supplied by reference TRBV5-1 and TRBJ2-3, is KAGVTQTPRYLIKTRGQQVTLSCSPISGHRSVSWYQQTPGQGLQFLFEYFSETQRNKGNFPGRFSGRQFSNSRSEMNVSTLELGDSALYLCASSGTSGISSTDTQYFGPGTRLTVL.

V is TRBV5-1 and J is TRBJ2-2; tentatively, D is TRBD1 (6 bases). V was shortened by 0 bases and J by 9 bases, with 18 bases between the two germline ends. This CDR3 has 16 amino acids. Germline V lookup: CDR1 SGHRS, CDR2 YFSETQ. DNA of the CDR3: TGCGCCAGCAGCTTGGCCAAGAGTGGGGGCGTCCGGGAGCTGTTTTTT. Translation: CASSLAKSGGVRELFF.

The V gene is TRBV6-1, the J gene TRBJ2-7; D gene uncertain. The CDR3 extends over 11 amino acids. V was shortened by 5 bases and J by 3 bases, with 5 bases between the two germline ends. Germline V gene lookup returns CDR1 MNHNS and CDR2 SASEGT. The CDR3 DNA reads as TGTGCCAGCAGTCTCTACTACGAGCAGTACTTC. It yields the protein CASSLYYEQYF.